The next 15 T cell receptor beta chains were all read from a single sample in a study of post-analysis software for immune sequencing data. Study-wide results and caveats: There were five or six TRBV segments more frequent in patients than controls, and TRBV5-6, TRBV5-1 and TRBV20-1 were among them.

These receptors' antigens are unknown. The TCR beta cDNA libraries carried unique molecular identifiers. TCRdb reprocessed the PCR reads via MiXCR and lists one record per CDR3 protein. The sample lists 650,000 to 900,000 distinct CDR3 sequences; about 43% were seen once. The specimen was blood. All receptors derive from a girl between 10 and 17 years old with multiple sclerosis.

This clonotype was found many times. This chain connects TRBV20-1 to TRBJ2-1; D is ambiguous. CDR3 length equals 14 residues. V dropped 1 base and J dropped 8 bases, with 15 bases sitting between them. In germline, CDR1 is DFQATT, CDR2 SNEGSKA (reference sequence). The CDR3 protein is CSARARVSSDEQFF. Written as DNA, the CDR3 is TGCAGTGCTAGAGCTAGGGTTTCGTCGGATGAGCAGTTCTTC.

This clonotype has only one observation. The chain has TRBV5-1 and TRBJ1-1; 9 positions agree with TRBD1. The germline CDR1 and CDR2 sequences are SGHRS and YFSETQ. The CDR3 spans 15 residues. The trim removed 3 bases at V and 1 base at J, leaving 4 bases unmatched. The CDR3 reads CASSWGDRENTEAFF. The DNA for the CDR3 is TGCGCCAGCAGCTGGGGGGACAGGGAGAACACTGAAGCTTTCTTT.

The CDR3 region is CASGSLGRATNEQFF. Written as DNA, the CDR3 is TGTGCCAGCGGTTCATTGGGCAGAGCGACAAATGAGCAGTTCTTC. The gene calls are TRBV6-5 and TRBJ2-1; D uncertain. CDR1 MNHEY and CDR2 SVGAGI come from the germline V gene. Between the trimmed V and J ends, which lost 8 bases and 7 bases, there was a span of 21 bases. The CDR3 spans 15 residues.

This chain joins TRBV5-1 and TRBJ2-7, with a weak D call TRBD2 (6 bases). Germline V CDR1 and CDR2: SGHRS, YFSETQ. This CDR3 spans 16 amino acids. The V end lost 2 bases, the J end lost 0 bases, and 15 bases lay between the germline ends. Written as DNA, the CDR3 is TGCGCCAGCAGCTTACCTAGCGCTTCTAGCTCCTACGAGCAGTACTTC. It codes for CASSLPSASSSYEQYF.

V is TRBV6-2 or TRBV6-3 and J is TRBJ2-1; 14 positions match TRBD2. The junction had 13 bases not matched to a gene; V was cut back by 8 bases and J by 4 bases. CDR1 and CDR2 from the germline V gene are MNHEY and SVGEGT. The CDR3 contains 18 residues. CDR3 region: CASVFRLAGGSHYNEQFF. CDR3 nucleotide sequence: TGTGCCAGCGTATTCCGACTAGCGGGGGGGTCTCATTACAATGAGCAGTTCTTC.

The V call is TRBV5-1, the J call TRBJ2-1, with D maybe TRBD1 (5 bases). This CDR3 spans 14 amino acids. Trimming removed 4 bases at V and 7 bases at J, with 15 bases between. Germline V gives CDR1 SGHRS, CDR2 YFSETQ. The CDR3 DNA reads TGCGCCAGCAGCGGCAGGGCGCTAGGTAATGAGCAGTTCTTC. The encoded protein is CASSGRALGNEQFF.

The V gene is TRBV12-3 or TRBV12-4, the J gene TRBJ2-7; 7 bases agree with TRBD1. This CDR3 region has 14 residues. The ends lost 7 bases at V and 7 bases at J; junction bases unmatched: 13. The CDR3: CASKRGQGRGEQYF. CDR3 bases: TGTGCCAGCAAAAGGGGGCAGGGACGAGGGGAGCAGTACTTC.

This clonotype has just a few counts. The chain uses TRBV12-3 or TRBV12-4 and TRBJ2-1; a weak D match, TRBD2 (6 bases). The CDR3 has 17 residues. Trimming took 5 bases from V and 7 from J, leaving 24 bases between them. Written as DNA, the CDR3 is TGTGCCAGCAGTCCCCACCCCAGACTAGGTTCCAATAATGAGCAGTTCTTC. Amino acid sequence: CASSPHPRLGSNNEQFF.

The J gene is TRBJ2-7, the V gene TRBV5-1, with 10 bases aligning to TRBD1. V shed 3 bases and J 3 bases; nucleotides not matched to a gene: 9. CDR3 length equals 16 residues. CDR1 and CDR2 from the germline V gene are SGHRS and YFSETQ. CDR3 bases: TGCGCCAGCAGCTACCGGGACAGGGGTCCGCTCTACGAGCAGTACTTC. Its translation is CASSYRDRGPLYEQYF.

This sequence joins TRBV12-3 or TRBV12-4 and TRBJ2-1; 13 nucleotides align to TRBD2. Trimming removed 6 bases from V and 8 bases from J; junction bases left unmatched: 10. CDR3 length equals 16 residues. The CDR3 loop reads CASRVGTSGIWYEQFF. CDR3 bases: TGTGCCAGCAGAGTCGGGACTAGCGGGATTTGGTATGAGCAGTTCTTC.

The chain joins TRBV5-1 to TRBJ2-5; 9 nucleotides agree with TRBD1. This CDR3 region has 15 residues. CDR1 and CDR2 from the germline V gene are SGHRS and YFSETQ. J was trimmed by 4 bases and V by 4 bases; bases with no gene match: 8. DNA for the CDR3: TGCGCCAGCAGCGATCCGGGACAGGGCACAGAGACCCAGTACTTC. The encoded protein is CASSDPGQGTETQYF.

This clonotype occurred a few times. V is TRBV5-6 and J is TRBJ1-2; the D gene is possibly TRBD1 (5 bases). The ends were cut back, 3 bases at V and 0 bases at J, with 12 bases in the middle. Germline V gene sequence: CDR1 SGHDT, CDR2 YYEEEE. This CDR3 is built from 15 residues. CDR3 residues: CASSSGTATNYGYTF. In DNA form, the CDR3 reads TGTGCCAGCAGCTCCGGGACCGCAACTAACTATGGCTACACCTTC. The full variable domain, completed using reference TRBV5-6 and TRBJ1-2, is DAGVTQSPTHLIKTRGQQVTLRCSPKSGHDTVSWYQQALGQGPQFIFQYYEEEERQRGNFPDRFSGHQFPNYSSELNVNALLLGDSALYLCASSSGTATNYGYTFGSGTRLTVV.

The V call is TRBV27, the J call TRBJ2-7; perhaps TRBD2 as D (6 bases). V lost 6 bases to trimming and J lost 9 bases, with 18 bases between them. Germline loops: CDR1 MNHEY, CDR2 SMNVEV (reference sequence). This CDR3 region has 13 residues. The CDR3: CASSSVPGLVQYF. As DNA, the CDR3 is TGTGCCAGCAGCTCAGTCCCGGGACTTGTGCAGTACTTC.

The chain combines TRBV7-9 with TRBJ2-3, with TRBD1 matching over 10 bases. The CDR3 extends over 15 amino acids. V was clipped by 6 bases and J by 2 bases; unmatched bases: 5. Germline lookup yields CDR1 SEHNR and CDR2 FQNEAQ (reference sequence). This chain's CDR3 is CASSTGTGVTDTQYF. As DNA, the CDR3 is TGTGCCAGCAGTACCGGGACAGGGGTCACAGATACGCAGTATTTT. Filled out from reference TRBV7-9 and TRBJ2-3, the complete variable domain reads DTGVSQNPRHKITKRGQNVTFRCDPISEHNRLYWYRQTLGQGPEFLTYFQNEAQLEKSRLLSDRFSAERPKGSFSTLEIQRTEQGDSAMYLCASSTGTGVTDTQYFGPGTRLTVL.

The chain carries TRBV5-6 and TRBJ2-3; tentatively, D is TRBD1 (5 bases). The CDR3 contains 15 residues. Trimming took 4 bases from V and 6 from J, leaving 18 bases between them. The germline gives CDR1 SGHDT, CDR2 YYEEEE. The CDR3 sequence: CASSSQGLKGDTQYF. The CDR3 nucleotides are TGTGCCAGCAGCAGCCAGGGTCTTAAGGGGGATACGCAGTATTTT.